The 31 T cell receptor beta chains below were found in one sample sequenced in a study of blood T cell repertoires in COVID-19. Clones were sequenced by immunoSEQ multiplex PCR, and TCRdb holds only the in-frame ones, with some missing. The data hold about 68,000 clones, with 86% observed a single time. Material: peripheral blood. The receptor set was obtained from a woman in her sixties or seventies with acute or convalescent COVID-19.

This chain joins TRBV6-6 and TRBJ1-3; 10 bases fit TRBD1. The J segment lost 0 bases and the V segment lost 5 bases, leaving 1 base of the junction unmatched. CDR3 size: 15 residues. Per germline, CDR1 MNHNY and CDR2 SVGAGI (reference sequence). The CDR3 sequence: CASSDRGHSGNTIYF. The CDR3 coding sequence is TGTGCCAGCAGTGACAGGGGGCACTCTGGAAACACCATATATTTT.

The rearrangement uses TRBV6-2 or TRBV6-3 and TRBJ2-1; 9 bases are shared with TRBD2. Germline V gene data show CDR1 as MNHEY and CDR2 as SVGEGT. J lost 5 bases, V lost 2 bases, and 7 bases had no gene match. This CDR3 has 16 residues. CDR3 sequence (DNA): TGTGCCAGCAGTTACCCACTAGCGGGCTATGACAATGAGCAGTTCTTC. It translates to CASSYPLAGYDNEQFF.

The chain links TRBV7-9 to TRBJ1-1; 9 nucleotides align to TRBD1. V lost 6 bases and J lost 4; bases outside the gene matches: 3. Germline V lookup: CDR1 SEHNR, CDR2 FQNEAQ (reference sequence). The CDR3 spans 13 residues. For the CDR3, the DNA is TGTGCCAGCAGGTTGACAGGGGGCACTGAAGCTTTCTTT. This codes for CASRLTGGTEAFF.

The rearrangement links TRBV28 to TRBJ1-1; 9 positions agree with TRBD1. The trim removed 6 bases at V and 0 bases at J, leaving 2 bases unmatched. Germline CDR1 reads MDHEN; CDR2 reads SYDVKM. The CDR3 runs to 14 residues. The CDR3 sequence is CASSRDRVNTEAFF. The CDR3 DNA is TGTGCCAGCAGCCGGGACAGGGTGAACACTGAAGCTTTCTTT.

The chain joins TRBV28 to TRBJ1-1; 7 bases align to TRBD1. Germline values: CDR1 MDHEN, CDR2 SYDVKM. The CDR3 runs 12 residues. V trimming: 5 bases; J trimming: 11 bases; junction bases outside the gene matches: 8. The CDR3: CASSLYRGEAFF. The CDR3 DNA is TGTGCCAGCAGTCTCTACAGGGGCGAGGCTTTCTTT. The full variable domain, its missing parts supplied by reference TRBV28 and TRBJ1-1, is DVKVTQSSRYLVKRTGEKVFLECVQDMDHENMFWYRQDPGLGLRLIYFSYDVKMKEKGDIPEGYSVSREKKERFSLILESASTNQTSMYLCASSLYRGEAFFGQGTRLTVV.

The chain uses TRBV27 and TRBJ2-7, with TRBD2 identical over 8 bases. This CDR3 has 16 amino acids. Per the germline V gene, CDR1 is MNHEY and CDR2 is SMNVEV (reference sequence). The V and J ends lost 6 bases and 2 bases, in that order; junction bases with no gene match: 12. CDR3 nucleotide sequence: TGTGCCAGCAGAACACGGACCGGGACTAGTCCCTACGAGCAGTACTTC. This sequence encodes CASRTRTGTSPYEQYF.

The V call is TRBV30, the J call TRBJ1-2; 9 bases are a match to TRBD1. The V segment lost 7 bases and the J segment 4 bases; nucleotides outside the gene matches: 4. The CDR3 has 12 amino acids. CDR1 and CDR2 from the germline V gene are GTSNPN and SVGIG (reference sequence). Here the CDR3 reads CASGDRAYGYTF. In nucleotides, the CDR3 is TGTGCCTCCGGGGACAGGGCCTATGGCTACACCTTC.

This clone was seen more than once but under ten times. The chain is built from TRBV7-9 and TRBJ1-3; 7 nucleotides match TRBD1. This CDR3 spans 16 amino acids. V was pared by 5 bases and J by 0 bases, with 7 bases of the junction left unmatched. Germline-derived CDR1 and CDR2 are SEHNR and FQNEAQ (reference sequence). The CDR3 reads CASSMTGLSSGNTIYF. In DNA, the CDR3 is TGTGCCAGCAGCATGACAGGGCTGAGCTCTGGAAACACCATATATTTT.

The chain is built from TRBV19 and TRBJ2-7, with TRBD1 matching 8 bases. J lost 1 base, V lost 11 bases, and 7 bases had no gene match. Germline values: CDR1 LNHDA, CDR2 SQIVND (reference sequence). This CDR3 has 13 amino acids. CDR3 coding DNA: TGTGCCTCCTCCCGGGACAGGTCCTACGAGCAGTACTTC. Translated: CASSRDRSYEQYF.

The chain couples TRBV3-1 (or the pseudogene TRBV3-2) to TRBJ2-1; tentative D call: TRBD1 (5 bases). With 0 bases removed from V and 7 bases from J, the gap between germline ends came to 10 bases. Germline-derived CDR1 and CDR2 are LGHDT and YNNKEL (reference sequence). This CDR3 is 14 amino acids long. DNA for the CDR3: TGTGCCAGCAGCCAAGATAAGGGGTGGAATGAGCAGTTCTTC. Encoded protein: CASSQDKGWNEQFF.

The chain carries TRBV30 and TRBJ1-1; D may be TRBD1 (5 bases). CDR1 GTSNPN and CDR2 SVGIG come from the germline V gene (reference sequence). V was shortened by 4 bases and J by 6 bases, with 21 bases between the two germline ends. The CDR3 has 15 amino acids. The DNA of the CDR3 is TGTGCCTGGACCCCCCTCGTTAGGGGATCGTCTGAAGCTTTCTTT. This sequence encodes CAWTPLVRGSSEAFF.

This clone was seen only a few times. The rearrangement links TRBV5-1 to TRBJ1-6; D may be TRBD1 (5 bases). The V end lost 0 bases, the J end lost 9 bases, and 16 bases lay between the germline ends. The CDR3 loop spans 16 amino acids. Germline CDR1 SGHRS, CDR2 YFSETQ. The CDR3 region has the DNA TGCGCCAGCAGCTTGGACTGGGGCGGGGGGGTTTCACCCCTCCACTTT. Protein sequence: CASSLDWGGGVSPLHF.

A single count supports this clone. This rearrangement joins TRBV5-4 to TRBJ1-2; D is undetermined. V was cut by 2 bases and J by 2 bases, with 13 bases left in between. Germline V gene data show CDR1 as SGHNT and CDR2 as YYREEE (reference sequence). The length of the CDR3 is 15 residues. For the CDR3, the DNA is TGTGCCAGCAGCTTTCTCGGACGGGAAAACTATGGCTACACCTTC. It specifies CASSFLGRENYGYTF.

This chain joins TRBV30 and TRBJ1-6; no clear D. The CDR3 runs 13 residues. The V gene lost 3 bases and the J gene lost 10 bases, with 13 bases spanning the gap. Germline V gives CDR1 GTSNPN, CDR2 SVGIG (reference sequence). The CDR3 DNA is TGTGCCTGGAGCGCGGGGTCTGGGTCACCCCTCCACTTT. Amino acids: CAWSAGSGSPLHF.

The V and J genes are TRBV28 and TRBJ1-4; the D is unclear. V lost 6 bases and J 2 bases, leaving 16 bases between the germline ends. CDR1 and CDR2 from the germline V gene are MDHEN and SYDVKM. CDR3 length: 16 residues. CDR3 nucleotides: TGTGCCAGCAGCACCCCCCGGGGAGTCACTAATGAAAAACTGTTTTTT. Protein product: CASSTPRGVTNEKLFF.

CDR3 loop: CASSPGYGRSGYTF. In DNA, the CDR3 is TGTGCCAGCAGTCCAGGCTATGGTAGATCTGGCTACACCTTC. V and J are TRBV7-6 and TRBJ1-2; D remains unclear. V gave up 6 bases and J gave up 7 bases, with 18 bases separating them. Germline values: CDR1 SGHVS, CDR2 FNYEAQ. The CDR3 runs 14 residues.

The CDR3, as DNA: TGTCCAGGGGGAAACACCATATATTTT. This codes for CPGGNTIYF. The chain joins TRBV21-1 to TRBJ1-3; the table's D call, TRBD1, was not checked against the DNA. TRBV21-1 is labeled a pseudogene. CDR3 length equals 9 residues.

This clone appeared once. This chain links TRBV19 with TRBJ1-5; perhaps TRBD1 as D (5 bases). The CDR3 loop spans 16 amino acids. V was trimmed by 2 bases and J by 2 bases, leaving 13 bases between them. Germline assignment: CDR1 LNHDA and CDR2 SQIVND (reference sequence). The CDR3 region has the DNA TGTGCCAGTAGTATACTGTCGTCGACAGGCAATCAGCCCCAGCATTTT. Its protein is CASSILSSTGNQPQHF.

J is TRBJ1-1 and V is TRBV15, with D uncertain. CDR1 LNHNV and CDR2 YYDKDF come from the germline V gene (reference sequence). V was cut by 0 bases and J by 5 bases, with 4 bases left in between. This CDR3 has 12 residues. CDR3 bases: TGTGCCACCAGCAGAGATCGGACTGAAGCTTTCTTT. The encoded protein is CATSRDRTEAFF.

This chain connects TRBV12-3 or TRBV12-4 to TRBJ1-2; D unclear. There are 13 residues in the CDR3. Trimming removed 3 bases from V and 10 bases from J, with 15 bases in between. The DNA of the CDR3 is TGTGCCAGCAGTTTTAACAGAAAGATCTACTACACCTTC. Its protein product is CASSFNRKIYYTF.

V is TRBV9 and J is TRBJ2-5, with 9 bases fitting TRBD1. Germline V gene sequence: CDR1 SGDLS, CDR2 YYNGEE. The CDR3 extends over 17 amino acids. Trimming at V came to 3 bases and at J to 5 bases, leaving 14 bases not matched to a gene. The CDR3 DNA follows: TGTGCCAGCAGCGCAAAGACAGGGGGTTTATTAAAGGAGACCCAGTACTTC. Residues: CASSAKTGGLLKETQYF.

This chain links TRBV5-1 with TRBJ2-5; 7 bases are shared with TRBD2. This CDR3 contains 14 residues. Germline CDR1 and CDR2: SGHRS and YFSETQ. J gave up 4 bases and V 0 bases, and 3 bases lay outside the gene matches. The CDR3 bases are TGCGCCAGCAGCTTGGGCGGGAGCTCAGAGACCCAGTACTTC. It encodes CASSLGGSSETQYF.

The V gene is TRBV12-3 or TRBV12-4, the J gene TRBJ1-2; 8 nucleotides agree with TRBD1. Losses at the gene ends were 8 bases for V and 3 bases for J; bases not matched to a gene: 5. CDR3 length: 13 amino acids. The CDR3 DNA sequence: TGTGCCAGCTCCAGGACAGGGCACTATGGCTACACCTTC. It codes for CASSRTGHYGYTF.

The CDR3 reads CASSLSRVPNTEAFF. The DNA of the CDR3 is TGTGCCAGCAGCTTATCACGAGTGCCGAACACTGAAGCTTTCTTT. The rearrangement links TRBV7-3 to TRBJ1-1; D remains unclear. Per germline, CDR1 SGHTA and CDR2 FQGTGA. V shed 2 bases and J shed 1 base, with 11 bases lying between them. There are 15 residues in the CDR3.

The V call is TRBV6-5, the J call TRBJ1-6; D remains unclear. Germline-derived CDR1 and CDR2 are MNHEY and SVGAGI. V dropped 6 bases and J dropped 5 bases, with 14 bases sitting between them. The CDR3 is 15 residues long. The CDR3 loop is CASRHGRSNNSPLHF. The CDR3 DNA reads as TGTGCCAGCAGGCACGGGAGATCTAATAATTCACCCCTCCACTTT.

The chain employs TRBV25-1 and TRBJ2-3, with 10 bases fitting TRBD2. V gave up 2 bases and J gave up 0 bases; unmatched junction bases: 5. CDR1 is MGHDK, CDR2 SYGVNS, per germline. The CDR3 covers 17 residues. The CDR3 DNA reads TGTGCCAGCAGTGAACCCGGACTAGCGGTGAGCACAGATACGCAGTATTTT. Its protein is CASSEPGLAVSTDTQYF.

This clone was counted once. The CDR3 region is CASSNSWGTGPYGYTF. The DNA for the CDR3 is TGTGCCAGCAGCAACTCTTGGGGGACAGGGCCGTATGGCTACACCTTC. This rearrangement joins TRBV21-1 to TRBJ1-2; the table assigns TRBD1, which was not confirmed against the DNA. TRBV21-1 is reported as a pseudogene. The CDR3 spans 16 residues.

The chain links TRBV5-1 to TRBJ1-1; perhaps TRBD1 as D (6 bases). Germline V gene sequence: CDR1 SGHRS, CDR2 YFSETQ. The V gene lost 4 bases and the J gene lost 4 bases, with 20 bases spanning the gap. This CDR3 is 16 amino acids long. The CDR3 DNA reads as TGCGCCAGCAGCGAAGGACCACAGGGTGTGGGCACTGAAGCTTTCTTT. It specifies CASSEGPQGVGTEAFF. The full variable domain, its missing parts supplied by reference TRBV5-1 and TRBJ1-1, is KAGVTQTPRYLIKTRGQQVTLSCSPISGHRSVSWYQQTPGQGLQFLFEYFSETQRNKGNFPGRFSGRQFSNSRSEMNVSTLELGDSALYLCASSEGPQGVGTEAFFGQGTRLTVV.

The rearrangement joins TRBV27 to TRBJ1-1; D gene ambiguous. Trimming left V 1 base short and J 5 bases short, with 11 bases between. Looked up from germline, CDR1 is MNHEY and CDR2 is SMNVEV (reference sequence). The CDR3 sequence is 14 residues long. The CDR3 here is CASSLYFKETEAFF. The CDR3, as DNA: TGTGCCAGCAGTTTATATTTCAAGGAGACTGAAGCTTTCTTT.

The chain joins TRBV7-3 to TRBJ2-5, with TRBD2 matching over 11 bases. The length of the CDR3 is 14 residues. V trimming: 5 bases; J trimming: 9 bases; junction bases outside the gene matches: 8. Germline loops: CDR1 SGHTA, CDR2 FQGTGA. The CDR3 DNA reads TGTGCCAGCAGCGAGACTAGCGGGGCGTCACCCCAGTACTTC. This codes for CASSETSGASPQYF. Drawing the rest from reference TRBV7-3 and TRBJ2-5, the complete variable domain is GAGVSQTPSNKVTEKGKYVELRCDPISGHTALYWYRQSLGQGPEFLIYFQGTGAADDSGLPNDRFFAVRPEGSVSTLKIQRTERGDSAVYLCASSETSGASPQYFGPGTRLLVL.

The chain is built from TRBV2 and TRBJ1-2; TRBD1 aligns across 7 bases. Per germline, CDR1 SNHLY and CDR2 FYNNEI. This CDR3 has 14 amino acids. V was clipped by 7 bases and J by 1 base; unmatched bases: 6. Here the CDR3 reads CASTLGQLNYGYTF. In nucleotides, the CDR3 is TGTGCCAGCACCCTGGGACAGCTTAACTATGGCTACACCTTC.